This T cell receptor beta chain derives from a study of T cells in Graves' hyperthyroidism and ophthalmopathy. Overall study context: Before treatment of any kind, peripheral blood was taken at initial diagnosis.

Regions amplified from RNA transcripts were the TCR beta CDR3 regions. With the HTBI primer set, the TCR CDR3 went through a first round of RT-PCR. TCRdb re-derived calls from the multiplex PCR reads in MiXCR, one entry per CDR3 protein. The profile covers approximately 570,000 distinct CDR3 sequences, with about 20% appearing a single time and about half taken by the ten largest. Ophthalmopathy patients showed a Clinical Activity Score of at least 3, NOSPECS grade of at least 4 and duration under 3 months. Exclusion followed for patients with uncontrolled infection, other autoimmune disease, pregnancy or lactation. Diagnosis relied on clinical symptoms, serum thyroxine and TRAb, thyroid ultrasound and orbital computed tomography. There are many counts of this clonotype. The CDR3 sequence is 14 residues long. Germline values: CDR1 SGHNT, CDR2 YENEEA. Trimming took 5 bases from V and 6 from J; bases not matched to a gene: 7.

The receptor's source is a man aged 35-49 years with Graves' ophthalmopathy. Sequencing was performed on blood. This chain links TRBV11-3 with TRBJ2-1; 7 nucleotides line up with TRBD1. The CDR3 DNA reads TGTGCCAGCAGCACCCGACAGGGTAGCAATGAGCAGTTCTTC. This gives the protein CASSTRQGSNEQFF. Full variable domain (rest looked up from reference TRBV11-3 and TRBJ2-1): EAGVVQSPRYKIIEKKQPVAFWCNPISGHNTLYWYLQNLGQGPELLIRYENEEAVDDSQLPKDRFSAERLKGVDSTLKIQPAELGDSAVYLCASSTRQGSNEQFFGPGTRLTVL.